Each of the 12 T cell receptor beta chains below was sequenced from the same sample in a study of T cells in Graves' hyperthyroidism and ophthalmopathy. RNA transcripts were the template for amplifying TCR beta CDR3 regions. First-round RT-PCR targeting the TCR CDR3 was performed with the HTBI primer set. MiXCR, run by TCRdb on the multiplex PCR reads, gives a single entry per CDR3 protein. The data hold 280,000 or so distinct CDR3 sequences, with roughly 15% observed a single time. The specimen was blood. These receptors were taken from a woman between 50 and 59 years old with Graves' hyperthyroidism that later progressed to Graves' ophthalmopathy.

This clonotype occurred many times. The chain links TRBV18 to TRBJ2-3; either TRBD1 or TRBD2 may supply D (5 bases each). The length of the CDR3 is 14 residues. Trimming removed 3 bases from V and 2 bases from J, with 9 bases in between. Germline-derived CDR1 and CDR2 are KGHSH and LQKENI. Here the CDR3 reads CASSPPGHTDTQYF. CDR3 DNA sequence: TGTGCCAGCTCACCGCCGGGGCACACAGATACGCAGTATTTT.

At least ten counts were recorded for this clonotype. CDR3 protein: CASSLDSGSENIQYF. The CDR3 bases are TGCGCCAGCAGCTTAGATAGCGGGAGTGAAAACATTCAGTACTTC. The chain links TRBV5-1 to TRBJ2-4; TRBD2 matches at 9 bases. Germline CDR1 reads SGHRS; CDR2 reads YFSETQ. This CDR3 spans 15 amino acids. Germline trimming cut 2 bases from V and 5 bases from J; bases unmatched to any gene: 5.

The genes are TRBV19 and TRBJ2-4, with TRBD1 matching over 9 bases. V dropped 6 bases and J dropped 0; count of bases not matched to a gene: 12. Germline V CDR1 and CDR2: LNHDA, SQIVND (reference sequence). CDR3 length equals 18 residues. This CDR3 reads CASRRGQGNNLAKNIQYF. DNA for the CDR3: TGTGCCAGTAGAAGAGGACAGGGGAATAATCTAGCCAAAAACATTCAGTACTTC.

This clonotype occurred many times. The CDR3 DNA reads TGCGCCAGCAGCTCAGCGGTCGGCCAGGGGGGAACCGGGGAGCTGTTTTTT. It yields the protein CASSSAVGQGGTGELFF. The chain combines TRBV5-1 with TRBJ2-2; a possible D gene is TRBD1 (7 bases). Germline V gene sequence: CDR1 SGHRS, CDR2 YFSETQ. The CDR3 is 17 residues long. The ends were cut back, 3 bases at V and 5 bases at J, with 20 bases in the middle.

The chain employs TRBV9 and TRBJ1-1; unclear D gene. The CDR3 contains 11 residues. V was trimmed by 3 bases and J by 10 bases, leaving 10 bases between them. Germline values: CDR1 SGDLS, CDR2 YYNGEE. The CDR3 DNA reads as TGTGCCAGCAGCGGACCCGTAGGAGCTTTCTTT. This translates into CASSGPVGAFF.

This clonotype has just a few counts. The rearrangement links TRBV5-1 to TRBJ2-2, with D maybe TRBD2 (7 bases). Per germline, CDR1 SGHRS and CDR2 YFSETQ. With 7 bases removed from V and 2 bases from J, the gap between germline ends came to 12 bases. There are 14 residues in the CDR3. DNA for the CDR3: TGCGCCAGCGGGAGGGGGTTCAACACCGGGGAGCTGTTTTTT. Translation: CASGRGFNTGELFF.

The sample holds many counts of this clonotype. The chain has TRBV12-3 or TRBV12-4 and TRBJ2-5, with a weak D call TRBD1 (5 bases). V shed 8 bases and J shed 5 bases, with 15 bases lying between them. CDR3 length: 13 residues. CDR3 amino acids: CASGAPGRETQYF. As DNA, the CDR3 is TGTGCCAGCGGGGCCCCTGGCCGGGAGACCCAGTACTTC.

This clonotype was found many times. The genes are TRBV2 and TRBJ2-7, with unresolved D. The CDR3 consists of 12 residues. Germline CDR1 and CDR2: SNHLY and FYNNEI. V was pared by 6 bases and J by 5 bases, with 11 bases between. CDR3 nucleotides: TGTGCCAGCAGCTCCCTACGCCACGAGCAGTACTTC. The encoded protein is CASSSLRHEQYF.

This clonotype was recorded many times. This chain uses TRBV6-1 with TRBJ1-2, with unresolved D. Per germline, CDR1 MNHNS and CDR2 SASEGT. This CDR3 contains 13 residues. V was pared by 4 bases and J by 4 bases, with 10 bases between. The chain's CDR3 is CASSVNRVYGYTF. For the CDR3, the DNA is TGTGCCAGCAGTGTGAACAGAGTCTATGGCTACACCTTC.

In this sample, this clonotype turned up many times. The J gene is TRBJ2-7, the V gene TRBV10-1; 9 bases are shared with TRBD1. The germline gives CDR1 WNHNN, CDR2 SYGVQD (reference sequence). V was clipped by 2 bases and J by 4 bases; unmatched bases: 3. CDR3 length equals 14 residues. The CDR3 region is CASSEGTGTYEQYF. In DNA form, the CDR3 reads TGCGCCAGCAGTGAGGGGACAGGGACATACGAGCAGTACTTC.

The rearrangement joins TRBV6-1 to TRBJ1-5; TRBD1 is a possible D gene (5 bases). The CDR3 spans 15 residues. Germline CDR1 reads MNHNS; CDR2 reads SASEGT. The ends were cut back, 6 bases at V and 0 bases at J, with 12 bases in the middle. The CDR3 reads CASRRTPYSNQPQHF. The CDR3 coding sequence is TGTGCCAGCAGACGGACACCTTATAGCAATCAGCCCCAGCATTTT.

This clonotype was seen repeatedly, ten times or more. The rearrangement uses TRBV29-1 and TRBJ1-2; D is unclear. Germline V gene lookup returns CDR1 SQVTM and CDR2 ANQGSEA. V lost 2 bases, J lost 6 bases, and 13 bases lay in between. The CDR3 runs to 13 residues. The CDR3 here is CSVEKGSVHGYTF. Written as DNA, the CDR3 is TGCAGCGTTGAAAAGGGTAGTGTTCATGGCTACACCTTC.